The clone carrying this T cell receptor beta chain was found once. The CDR3 has 16 residues. In germline, CDR1 is SGHNT, CDR2 YENEEA. Between the trimmed V and J ends, which lost 2 bases and 5 bases, there was a span of 17 bases. Generated by immunoSEQ multiplex PCR, the TCRdb table keeps only in-frame clones and is missing some. The sample shows about 82,000 clones, more than 75% of them seen only once. This sample stems from a study of control samples from healthy donors and cancer patients. Sequenced input: blood. This TCR derives from a man aged 45-60 years in good health. The chain is built from TRBV11-3 and TRBJ2-3, with D tentatively TRBD1 (5 bases). The CDR3 DNA sequence: TGTGCCAGCAGCTTAAGTAGGGGAACGCGTCTAGATACGCAGTATTTT. Amino acid sequence: CASSLSRGTRLDTQYF.